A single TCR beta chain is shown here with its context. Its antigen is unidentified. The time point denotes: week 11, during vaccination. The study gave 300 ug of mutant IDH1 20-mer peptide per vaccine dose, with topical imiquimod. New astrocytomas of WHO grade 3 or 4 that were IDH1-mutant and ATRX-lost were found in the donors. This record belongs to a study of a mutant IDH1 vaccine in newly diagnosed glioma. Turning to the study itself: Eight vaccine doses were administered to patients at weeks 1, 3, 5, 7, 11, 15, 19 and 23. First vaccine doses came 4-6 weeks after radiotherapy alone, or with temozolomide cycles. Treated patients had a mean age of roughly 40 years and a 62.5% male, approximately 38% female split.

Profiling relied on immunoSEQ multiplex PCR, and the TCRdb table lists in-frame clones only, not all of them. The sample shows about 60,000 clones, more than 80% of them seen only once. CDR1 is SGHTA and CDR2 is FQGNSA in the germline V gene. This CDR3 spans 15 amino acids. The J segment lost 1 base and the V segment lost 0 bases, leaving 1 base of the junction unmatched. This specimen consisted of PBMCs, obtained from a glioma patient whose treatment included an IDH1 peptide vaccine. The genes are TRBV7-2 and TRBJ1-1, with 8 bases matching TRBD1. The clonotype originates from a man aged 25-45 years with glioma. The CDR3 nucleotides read TGTGCCAGCAGCTTAGCAACAGGGGGGAACACTGAAGCTTTCTTT. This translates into CASSLATGGNTEAFF.